This T cell receptor beta chain was profiled in a study of blood T cells in healthy people across ages. Using a J-beta primer mix together with a sample-barcoded 5' primer, a second PCR was run for about 7 to 12 cycles. Each cDNA molecule carried a tag from a template-switch adaptor that contained 12 random nucleotides. One entry per CDR3 protein, called by TCRdb with MiXCR from the 5' RACE reads. The sample includes approximately 800,000 distinct CDR3 sequences, approximately 24% of them seen just once. CDR3 size: 16 residues. Germline V gene lookup returns CDR1 DFQATT and CDR2 SNEGSKA (reference sequence). Losses at the gene ends were 3 bases for V and 5 bases for J; bases not matched to a gene: 8. These data were also filed under a second study, of T cells of mothers and their children.

This chain connects TRBV20-1 to TRBJ2-5, with 14 bases identical to TRBD2. The sequencing input was blood. The receptor comes from a boy between 10 and 17 years old in good health. The CDR3 DNA reads TGCAGTGCTAGTCCTCGACTAGCGGGGGGGCCTGAGACCCAGTACTTC. This translates into CSASPRLAGGPETQYF.